This T cell receptor (beta chain) was observed in a study of T cell responses to AZD1222 COVID-19 vaccine. Findings and limits, study-wide: White British donors predominated, females outnumbered males, and clonal diversity was possibly underestimated. Reports indicate that nearly half of spike-specific TCRs are directed at unmutated variant regions.

The table came from immunoSEQ multiplex PCR; TCRdb's copy has only in-frame clones and leaves some out. Seen here are roughly 80,000 clones, 75% to 95% observed once, and the top ten hold 4.5%. On this clone: Its target is unknown.

CDR1 is MDHEN, CDR2 SYDVKM, per germline. V was pared by 7 bases and J by 0 bases, with 5 bases of the junction left unmatched. The CDR3 is made up of 15 amino acids. The V gene is TRBV28, the J gene TRBJ1-5, with TRBD1 matching 8 bases. The sequenced sample was peripheral blood, obtained on day 0 of MenACWY control vaccination. This TCR was sampled from an adult in good health. The CDR3 here is CASTRDRNSNQPQHF. For the CDR3, the DNA is TGTGCCAGCACCCGGGACAGGAATAGCAATCAGCCCCAGCATTTT. The variable domain in full, completed from reference TRBV28 and TRBJ1-5, reads DVKVTQSSRYLVKRTGEKVFLECVQDMDHENMFWYRQDPGLGLRLIYFSYDVKMKEKGDIPEGYSVSREKKERFSLILESASTNQTSMYLCASTRDRNSNQPQHFGDGTRLSIL.